The 7 T cell receptor beta chains in this list originate from one sample, sequenced in a study of identical twins. TCRdb reprocessed the 5' RACE reads with MiXCR, giving one entry per CDR3 protein. The sample lists about 260,000 distinct CDR3 sequences, about 7% occurring once. The data were also submitted as part of a second study, on yellow fever vaccine responses in identical twins.

Material: memory (CD45RO+) T cells sorted from blood. The receptors shown here come from a woman between 18 and 30 years old in good health.

This clonotype was counted between two and nine times. The chain combines TRBV5-1 with TRBJ2-2; weak D call: TRBD1 (6 bases). The germline V gene encodes CDR1 SGHRS and CDR2 YFSETQ. This CDR3 has 15 amino acids. With 4 bases removed from V and 1 base from J, the gap between germline ends came to 11 bases. CDR3: CASSLDRMNTGELFF. For the CDR3, the DNA is TGCGCCAGCAGCCTGGACAGAATGAACACCGGGGAGCTGTTTTTT.

This clonotype was recorded at least ten times. The rearrangement uses TRBV7-8 and TRBJ2-4, with D maybe TRBD1 (6 bases). V was shortened by 1 base and J by 10 bases, with 14 bases between the two germline ends. The CDR3 covers 14 residues. Germline values: CDR1 SGHVS, CDR2 FQNEAQ. The CDR3 coding sequence is TGTGCCAGCAGCTTAGGGGCAGGGGAAGGGATTCAGTACTTC. It translates to CASSLGAGEGIQYF.

The chain carries TRBV19 and TRBJ2-5, with 13 bases fitting TRBD2. Germline loops: CDR1 LNHDA, CDR2 SQIVND (reference sequence). The CDR3 length is 15 residues. Trimming took 9 bases from V and 6 from J; bases not matched to a gene: 10. The CDR3 sequence is CASKLAGGLEKTQYF. The CDR3, as DNA: TGTGCCAGCAAACTAGCGGGGGGGCTAGAGAAGACCCAGTACTTC. Full variable domain (outside the CDR3, taken from reference TRBV19 and TRBJ2-5): DGGITQSPKYLFRKEGQNVTLSCEQNLNHDAMYWYRQDPGQGLRLIYYSQIVNDFQKGDIAEGYSVSREKKESFPLTVTSAQKNPTAFYLCASKLAGGLEKTQYFGPGTRLLVL.

This clonotype was detected many times. The J gene is TRBJ2-1, the V gene TRBV12-3 or TRBV12-4; D may be TRBD2 (6 bases). The CDR3 has 13 residues. The V end was cut by 4 bases, the J end by 4 bases, with 8 bases between. The CDR3 here is CASSYRGYNEQFF. CDR3 DNA: TGTGCCAGCAGTTACCGGGGGTACAATGAGCAGTTCTTC.

This clonotype turned up a few times. V gene TRBV5-6 combines with J gene TRBJ1-1; D gene unclear. CDR1 and CDR2 from the germline V gene are SGHDT and YYEEEE. The CDR3 is made up of 13 amino acids. Trimming cost V 3 bases and J 3 bases, with 9 bases left between them. DNA of the CDR3: TGTGCCAGCAGCTACATGATTGACACTGAAGCTTTCTTT. Protein: CASSYMIDTEAFF.

This clonotype has a count of ten or more. The chain couples TRBV11-2 to TRBJ1-5; 7 bases align to TRBD1. Looked up from germline, CDR1 is SGHAT and CDR2 is FQNNGV. The trim removed 1 base at V and 6 bases at J, leaving 9 bases unmatched. This CDR3 has 16 amino acids. The CDR3 DNA is TGTGCCAGCAGCTTAGGGGCAGGGGGAATGATTCAGCCCCAGCATTTT. This codes for CASSLGAGGMIQPQHF.

This clonotype was picked up many times. V is TRBV5-1 and J is TRBJ2-1, with TRBD2 as a possible D gene (6 bases). In germline, CDR1 is SGHRS, CDR2 YFSETQ. V lost 4 bases, J lost 3 bases, and 17 bases lay in between. This CDR3 contains 16 residues. The CDR3 coding sequence is TGCGCCAGCAGCCCGGATAGTGGGGGGAACTACAATGAGCAGTTCTTC. Its translation is CASSPDSGGNYNEQFF.